The clone carrying this T cell receptor beta chain was counted a few times. Its antigen is still unknown. This entry is derived from a study of T cells after yellow fever vaccination. Study conclusions and caveats: After the booster, 96% of CD4 and 75% to 90% of CD8 primary-response clones were re-detected. A weaker secondary response peaked on day 5, the primary on day 15. Repertoires obtained by FACS sorting could include abundant clonotypes that entered as contaminants from the bulk population.

TCRdb processed the 5' RACE reads anew with MiXCR; each CDR3 protein has one entry. The sample holds roughly 330,000 distinct CDR3 sequences, 4% seen once. The source of this sequence is a man between 18 and 35 years old who received the YFV17D yellow fever vaccine. The input for sequencing was PBMCs, taken 5 days after the yellow fever booster vaccination.

The CDR3 DNA is TGCAGTGCCCATGGTGGGGGGGGTCAGCCCCAGCATTTT. Amino acid sequence: CSAHGGGGQPQHF. The rearrangement links TRBV20-1 to TRBJ1-5; D is perhaps TRBD1 (5 bases). In germline, CDR1 is DFQATT, CDR2 SNEGSKA (reference sequence). The ends were cut back, 6 bases at V and 6 bases at J, with 15 bases in the middle. The CDR3 has 13 amino acids.